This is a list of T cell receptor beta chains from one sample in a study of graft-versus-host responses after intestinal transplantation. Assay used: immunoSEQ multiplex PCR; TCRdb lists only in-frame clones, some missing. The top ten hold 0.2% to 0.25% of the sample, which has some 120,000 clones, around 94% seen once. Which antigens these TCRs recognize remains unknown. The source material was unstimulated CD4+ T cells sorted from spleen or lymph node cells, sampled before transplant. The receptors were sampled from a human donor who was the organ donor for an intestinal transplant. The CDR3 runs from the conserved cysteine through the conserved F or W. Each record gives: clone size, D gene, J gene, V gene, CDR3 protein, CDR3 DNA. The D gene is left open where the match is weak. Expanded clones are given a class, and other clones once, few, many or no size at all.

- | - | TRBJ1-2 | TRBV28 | CASSLKPVGGYGYTF | TGTGCCAGCAGTTTAAAACCGGTCGGCGGCTATGGCTACACCTTC
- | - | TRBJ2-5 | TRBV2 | CASSKGGETQYF | TGTGCCAGCAGTAAAGGGGGGGAGACCCAGTACTTC
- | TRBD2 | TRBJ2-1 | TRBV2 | CASILEGGTSGYNEQFF | TGTGCCAGCATATTGGAGGGGGGGACTAGCGGTTACAATGAGCAGTTCTTC
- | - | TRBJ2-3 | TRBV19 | CASSAGPADTQYF | TGTGCCAGTAGCGCGGGCCCGGCAGATACGCAGTATTTT
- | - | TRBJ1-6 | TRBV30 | CAWSVTGSPLHF | TGTGCCTGGAGTGTAACCGGGTCACCCCTCCACTTT
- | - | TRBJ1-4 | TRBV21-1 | CASSNLTGEANEKLFF | TGTGCCAGCAGCAACCTCACAGGGGAAGCTAATGAAAAACTGTTTTTT
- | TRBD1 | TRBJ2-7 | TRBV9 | CASSVGTGFSYEQYF | TGTGCCAGCAGCGTAGGGACAGGTTTCTCCTACGAGCAGTACTTC
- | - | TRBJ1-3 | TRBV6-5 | CAIGQYGTIYF | TGTGCCATCGGACAGTATGGCACCATATATTTT
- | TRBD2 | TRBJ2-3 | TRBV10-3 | CAISDTRAGAYTQYF | TGTGCCATCAGTGACACGAGAGCGGGAGCATATACGCAGTATTTT
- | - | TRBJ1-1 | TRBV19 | CASIDAGRQTEAFF | TGTGCCAGTATTGACGCAGGGAGACAAACTGAAGCTTTCTTT
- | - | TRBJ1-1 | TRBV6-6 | CASSYQGWNTEAFF | TGTGCCAGCAGTTATCAGGGTTGGAACACTGAAGCTTTCTTT
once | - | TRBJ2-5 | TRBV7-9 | CASSNREQETQYF | TGTGCCAGCAGCAACAGGGAGCAAGAGACCCAGTACTTC
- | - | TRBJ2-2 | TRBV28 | CASRQGDLGTGELFF | TGTGCCAGCAGACAGGGTGACTTGGGCACCGGGGAGCTGTTTTTT
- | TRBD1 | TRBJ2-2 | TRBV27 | CASSFNRGSGELFF | TGTGCCAGCAGTTTCAACAGGGGGTCCGGGGAGCTGTTTTTT
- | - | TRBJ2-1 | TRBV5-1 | CASSPEVLAPRDEQFF | TGCGCCAGCAGCCCGGAGGTCCTAGCGCCAAGGGATGAGCAGTTCTTC
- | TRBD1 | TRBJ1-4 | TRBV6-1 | CASSDQGVNEKLFF | TGTGCCAGCAGTGACCAGGGGGTTAATGAAAAACTGTTTTTT
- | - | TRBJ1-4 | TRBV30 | CAWSASGRPGEKLFF | TGTGCCTGGAGTGCCTCCGGCAGGCCTGGGGAAAAACTGTTTTTT
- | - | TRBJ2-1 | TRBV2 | CAGQPHSGSSYNEQFF | TGTGCCGGTCAACCCCATAGTGGGAGCTCCTACAATGAGCAGTTCTTC
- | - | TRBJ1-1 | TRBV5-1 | CASSLWGVVNTEAFF | TGCGCCAGCAGCTTGTGGGGGGTTGTGAACACTGAAGCTTTCTTT
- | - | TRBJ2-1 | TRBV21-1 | CASSKLGGNEQFF | TGTGCCAGCAGCAAGTTAGGGGGAAATGAGCAGTTCTTC
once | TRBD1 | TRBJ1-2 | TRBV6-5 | CASSYEAGGNYGYTF | TGTGCCAGCAGTTATGAGGCAGGGGGTAACTATGGCTACACCTTC
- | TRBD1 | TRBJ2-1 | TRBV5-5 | CASSSGTGGPAYNEQFF | TGTGCCAGCAGTTCCGGGACAGGGGGACCTGCCTACAATGAGCAGTTCTTC
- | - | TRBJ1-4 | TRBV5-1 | CASSQNSATNEKLFF | TGCGCCAGCAGCCAGAACAGTGCAACTAATGAAAAACTGTTTTTT
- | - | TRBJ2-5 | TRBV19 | CASRSLGADGGETQYF | TGTGCCAGTAGGTCCCTGGGAGCGGATGGGGGAGAGACCCAGTACTTC
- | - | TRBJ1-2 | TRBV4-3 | CASSQETASNYGYTF | TGCGCCAGCAGCCAAGAGACAGCTAGCAACTATGGCTACACCTTC
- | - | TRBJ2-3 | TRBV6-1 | CASSDPRDRGSDTQYF | TGTGCCAGCAGTGATCCCCGAGACAGAGGGTCAGATACGCAGTATTTT
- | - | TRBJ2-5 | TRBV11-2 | CASSLVMETQYF | TGTGCCAGCAGCTTAGTTATGGAGACCCAGTACTTC
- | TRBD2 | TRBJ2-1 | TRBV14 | CASSQTPSGRGYNEQFF | TGTGCCAGCAGCCAAACACCTAGCGGGAGGGGCTACAATGAGCAGTTCTTC
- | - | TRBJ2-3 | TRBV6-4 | CASSDSRADTQYF | TGTGCCAGCAGTGACTCGAGGGCAGATACGCAGTATTTT
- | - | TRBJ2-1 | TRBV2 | CASSLRGADSYNEQFF | TGTGCCAGCAGCCTAAGGGGAGCGGATTCCTACAATGAGCAGTTCTTC
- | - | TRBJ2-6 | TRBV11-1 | CASSFGDSGANVLTF | TGTGCCAGCAGCTTTGGAGACTCTGGGGCCAACGTCCTGACTTTC
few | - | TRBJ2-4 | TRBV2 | CASTEIGEGIQYF | TGTGCCAGCACCGAGATCGGAGAAGGCATTCAGTACTTC
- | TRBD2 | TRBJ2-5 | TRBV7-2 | CASSLRASGEETQYF | TGTGCCAGCAGCTTACGGGCTAGCGGAGAAGAGACCCAGTACTTC
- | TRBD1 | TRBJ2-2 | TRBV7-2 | CASSRGTGEATGELFF | TGTGCCAGCAGCCGTGGGACAGGGGAGGCCACCGGGGAGCTGTTTTTT
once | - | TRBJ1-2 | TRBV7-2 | CASSFYAGSDYGYTF | TGTGCCAGCAGCTTTTACGCCGGGAGCGACTATGGCTACACCTTC
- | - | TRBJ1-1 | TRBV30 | CAWRDTVRAFF | TGTGCCTGGAGAGATACAGTAAGAGCTTTCTTT
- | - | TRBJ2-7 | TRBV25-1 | CASSLRNPPYEQYF | TGTGCCAGCAGTCTGCGCAACCCCCCCTACGAGCAGTACTTC
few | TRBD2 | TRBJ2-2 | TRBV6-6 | CASSGLAGATGELFF | TGTGCCAGCAGTGGACTAGCGGGAGCCACCGGGGAGCTGTTTTTT
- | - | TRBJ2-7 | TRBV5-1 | CASRIDGNSYEQYF | TGCGCCAGCAGGATAGACGGGAACTCCTACGAGCAGTACTTC
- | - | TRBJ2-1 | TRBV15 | CATSRVGAAPTQFF | TGTGCCACCAGCAGAGTAGGGGCCGCGCCTACCCAGTTCTTC
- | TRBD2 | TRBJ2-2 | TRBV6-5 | CASSHVAGATGELFF | TGTGCCAGCAGCCACGTAGCGGGGGCCACCGGGGAGCTGTTTTTT
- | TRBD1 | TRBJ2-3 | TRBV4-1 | CASSTLGRQGFTDTQYF | TGCGCCAGCAGCACCTTAGGGCGACAGGGGTTCACAGATACGCAGTATTTT
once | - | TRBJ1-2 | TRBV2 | CASRRDVGGYTF | TGTGCCAGCAGGCGCGACGTGGGTGGCTACACCTTC
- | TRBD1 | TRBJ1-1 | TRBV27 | CASSSGTENTEAFF | TGTGCCAGCAGTTCCGGGACAGAGAACACTGAAGCTTTCTTT